The sequence of this T cell receptor (beta chain) was determined in a study of T-cell reconstitution after alpha-beta-depleted transplantation in children. Broader study findings: The study traced high day-60 TCRbeta diversity in some patients to surviving recipient T cells and thymic progenitors. T-cell numbers and diversity, one year after transplant, stemmed largely from T cells that were newly produced.

This clonotype was observed a few times. Its target is unknown. For TCRbeta, the library was prepared with unique molecular identifiers. TCRdb re-called the PCR reads with MiXCR, one entry per CDR3 protein. The sample yields roughly 790,000 distinct CDR3 sequences, roughly 16% seen once. This CDR3 has 16 residues. J gave up 8 bases and V 7 bases, and 16 bases lay outside the gene matches. Looked up from germline, CDR1 is SQVTM and CDR2 is ANQGSEA. This receptor was taken from a male patient younger than 18 who had a stem cell transplant for acute lymphoblastic leukemia, so the T cells may come from the graft donor. The source was PBMCs, mostly from graft donor cells, collected 360 days after TCRalphabeta/CD19-depleted stem cell transplant. This sequence joins TRBV29-1 and TRBJ2-2, with TRBD1 identical over 10 bases. CDR3 nucleotides: TGCAGCGCCACGAAGGCCCTGGGACAGGGGTTAGGGGAGCTGTTTTTT. Residues: CSATKALGQGLGELFF.